This TCR beta chain originates from a study of blood T cell repertoires in COVID-19. Sequencing used immunoSEQ multiplex PCR; TCRdb keeps in-frame clones, though not all of them. Of 200,000 to 250,000 clones in the sample, about 91% were seen once. This CDR3 is built from 16 residues. CDR1 and CDR2 (germline): SGHRS, YFSETQ. The V gene end was trimmed by 0 bases and the J gene end by 1 base; junction bases not matched to a gene: 4. The rearrangement joins TRBV5-1 to TRBJ1-3; TRBD1 agrees at 7 bases. Sequenced material: PBMCs or T cells enriched from blood (not recorded which). This sequence was found in a woman between 45 and 65 years old with acute COVID-19. The CDR3 loop reads CASSLAQGLSGNTIYF. CDR3 DNA: TGCGCCAGCAGCTTGGCACAGGGGCTGTCTGGAAACACCATATATTTT.